The clone carrying this T cell receptor (beta chain) was detected a few times. The antigen is unknown. The entry originates in a study of CD8 T cells in ankylosing spondylitis. The CDR3 has 15 amino acids. Germline V gene lookup returns CDR1 LGHNA and CDR2 YSLEER. Trimming left V 2 bases short and J 7 bases short, with 15 bases between. Study-wide findings and caveats: Ankylosing spondylitis blood seemed to carry a telltale TCR beta motif made of fewer than 10 highly homologous variants. Those disease-linked clones were CD8+; they were also relatively rare in peripheral blood.

Libraries for TCR beta were made by quantitative 5'-RACE with molecular barcodes. TCRdb used MiXCR to reprocess the 5' RACE reads, holding one entry per CDR3 protein. The table includes around 770,000 distinct CDR3 sequences, around 17% detected once. This receptor was obtained from a male donor with ankylosing spondylitis. The V and J genes are TRBV4-3 and TRBJ2-1; maybe TRBD1 (5 bases). Sequenced: blood, either unsorted or a sorted T cell fraction (not recorded which). CDR3 sequence (DNA): TGCGCCAGCAGCCAACCCGGAACCAGGGCTAATGAGCAGTTCTTC. Its translation: CASSQPGTRANEQFF.